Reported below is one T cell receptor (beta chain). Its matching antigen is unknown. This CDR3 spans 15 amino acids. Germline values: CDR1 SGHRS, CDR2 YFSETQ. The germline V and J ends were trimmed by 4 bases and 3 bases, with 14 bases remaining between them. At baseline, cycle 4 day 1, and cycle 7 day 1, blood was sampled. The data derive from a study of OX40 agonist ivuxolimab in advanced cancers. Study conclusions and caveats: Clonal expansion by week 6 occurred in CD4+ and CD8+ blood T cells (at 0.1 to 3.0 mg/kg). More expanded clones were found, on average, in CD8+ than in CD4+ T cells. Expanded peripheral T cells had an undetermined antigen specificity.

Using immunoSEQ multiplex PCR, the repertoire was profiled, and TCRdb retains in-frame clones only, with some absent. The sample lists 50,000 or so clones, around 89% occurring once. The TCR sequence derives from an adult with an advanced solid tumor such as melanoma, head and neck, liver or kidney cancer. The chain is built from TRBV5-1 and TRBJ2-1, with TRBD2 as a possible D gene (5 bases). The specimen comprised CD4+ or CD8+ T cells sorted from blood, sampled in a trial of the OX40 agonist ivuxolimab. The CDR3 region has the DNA TGCGCCAGCAGCGGCGTGGAGGATGGCTACAATGAGCAGTTCTTC. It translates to CASSGVEDGYNEQFF.